This T cell receptor (beta chain) is drawn from a study of shared clonotypes between healthy human individuals. Study results and limitations: Richness estimates generally favored naive over memory subsets.

There are 12 residues in the CDR3. V lost 4 bases and J lost 11; bases outside the gene matches: 3. The germline V gene encodes CDR1 SEHNR and CDR2 FQNEAQ (reference sequence). A note on this clone: Its antigen is unidentified.

Produced via immunoSEQ multiplex PCR; TCRdb's table is partial and in-frame only. Of around 1,900,000 clones detected, around 93% appear once; the ten largest clones hold around 1.7%. It was CD45RO-negative cells, positively selected for CCR7, that made up naive CD8 cells, with terminally differentiated effector memory CD45RA+ cells excluded. The sequencing input was naive CD8+ T cells from PBMCs. V is TRBV7-9 and J is TRBJ2-1; TRBD1 matches 9 bases. The receptor comes from a man in his late teens or twenties in good health. Some clones in this sample may be carry-over from other donors' samples. The CDR3 DNA sequence: TGTGCCAGCAGCTCCGGACAGGGGAAGCAGTTCTTC. Protein: CASSSGQGKQFF.